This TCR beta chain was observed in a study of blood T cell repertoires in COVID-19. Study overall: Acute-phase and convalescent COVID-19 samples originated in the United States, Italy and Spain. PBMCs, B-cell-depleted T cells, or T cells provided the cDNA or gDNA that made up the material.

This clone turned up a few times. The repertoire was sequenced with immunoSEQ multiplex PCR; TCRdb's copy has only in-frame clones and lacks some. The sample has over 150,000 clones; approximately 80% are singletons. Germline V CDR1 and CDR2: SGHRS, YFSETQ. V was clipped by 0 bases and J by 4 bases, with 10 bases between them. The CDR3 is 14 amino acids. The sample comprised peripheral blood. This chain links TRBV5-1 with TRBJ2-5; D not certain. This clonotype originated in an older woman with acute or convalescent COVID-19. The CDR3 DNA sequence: TGCGCCAGCAGCTTGGACTTGTCCACAGAGACCCAGTACTTC. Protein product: CASSLDLSTETQYF.